This T cell receptor (beta chain) originates from a study of shared clonotypes between healthy human individuals. In the original processing: Filtering was not the same, since immunoSEQ gave junction-only sequences without quality scores. TCRdb keeps only in-frame clones here, not all; method: immunoSEQ multiplex PCR. That table gives V, J and clone size, and the DNA gave D and trimming. The sample lists about 560,000 clones; around 78% were seen once. This TCR derives from a woman aged 35 to 49 in good health. Some clones in this sample may be carry-over from other donors' samples. The sample was PBMCs.

CDR3 DNA sequence: TGTGCCAGCAGCCAAGGACAGGGGGAGGTGGATGGCTACACCTTC. Translated, it gives CASSQGQGEVDGYTF. This chain connects TRBV14 to TRBJ1-2, with 9 positions matching TRBD1. J was trimmed by 6 bases and V by 1 base; bases with no gene match: 6. This CDR3 has 15 amino acids. The germline CDR1 and CDR2 sequences are SGHDN and FVKESK. The whole variable domain, filled in from reference TRBV14 and TRBJ1-2, reads EAGVTQFPSHSVIEKGQTVTLRCDPISGHDNLYWYRRVMGKEIKFLLHFVKESKQDESGMPNNRFLAERTGGTYSTLKVQPAELEDSGVYFCASSQGQGEVDGYTFGSGTRLTVV.